Listed below are T cell receptor beta chains from one sample, sequenced in a study of sequential checkpoint blockade in melanoma. Measured with immunoSEQ multiplex PCR; TCRdb has only the in-frame clones, and not every one. The sample yields approximately 18,000 clones, 60% to 80% seen once. The material sequenced was CD8+ T cells sorted from blood (inferred from file names), taken from a patient given nivolumab and ipilimumab in sequence. The receptors were gathered from a human donor with melanoma. CDR3s include the opening cysteine and the closing phenylalanine or tryptophan. The size of a clone is reported for some rows only, either as once, few or many, or as a class for expanded clones.

v_gene: TRBV5-5
abundance: NA
CDR3aa: CASSFTVGSYEQYF

v_gene: TRBV5-1
abundance: NA
CDR3aa: CASSLEDSLYEQYF

v_gene: TRBV7-2
abundance: NA
CDR3aa: CASSPPGYEQYF

v_gene: TRBV27
abundance: NA
CDR3aa: CASSLIYGEENYGYTF

v_gene: TRBV4-1
abundance: NA
CDR3aa: CASSQQTVYQPQHF

v_gene: TRBV7-6
abundance: NA
CDR3aa: CASSLYGGGLTYEQYF

v_gene: TRBV18
abundance: NA
CDR3aa: CASSPPGQGHEQYF

v_gene: TRBV4-1
abundance: NA
CDR3aa: CASSPGTASGNTIYF

v_gene: TRBV4-3
abundance: once
CDR3aa: CASSQPGLGTTSNEQFF

v_gene: TRBV7-6
abundance: NA
CDR3aa: CASSLNPGSNQPQHF